Described below is a single T cell receptor (beta chain) sequence and its context. Its antigen is undetermined. This sample was taken from a study of early T cells in non-severe SARS-CoV-2 infection. Turning to the study itself: It was bulk RNA from unsorted whole blood that was sequenced, and the chains were unpaired.

As part of library construction, unique molecular identifiers were attached to individual cDNA molecules. Using its own MiXCR run on the 5' RACE reads, TCRdb lists one record per CDR3 protein. The sample includes 65,000 to 95,000 distinct CDR3 sequences, 5% of them seen just once. The study's findings and limits: In VDJdb matching, anti-spike CD8 responses were favored while private and CD4 specificities went missing.

Germline V gene lookup returns CDR1 DFQATT and CDR2 SNEGSKA (reference sequence). The ends lost 3 bases at V and 3 bases at J; junction bases unmatched: 4. The CDR3 runs 14 residues. The chain is built from TRBV20-1 and TRBJ1-2; 10 nucleotides align to TRBD1. This receptor was obtained from an adult who was a healthcare worker with PCR-confirmed SARS-CoV-2 infection or an uninfected control (not recorded which). Sequencing used whole blood, obtained at baseline. This chain's CDR3 is CSARGQGIDYGYTF. CDR3 nucleotides: TGCAGTGCTAGGGGACAGGGGATTGACTATGGCTACACCTTC.